This T cell receptor beta chain was documented in a study of molecular identifiers for immune sequencing clone quantification. Source material for naive CD8 libraries was about 17,000 to 1,100,000 sorted cells, with 10%, 30% or 50% RNA. For naive CD8 T cells, sorting used the CD8+CD4-CCR7+CD45RA+ phenotype. Study results and limitations: Researchers reportedly could pick up spiked Jurkat TCR RNA from one cell mixed into some 1 million naive cells. Over 98% of effector molecules, yet under 1% of naive-cell molecules, were held by clones above 20 RNA copies.

Each CDR3 protein gets one entry after TCRdb re-called the PCR reads with MiXCR. The sample has some 94,000 distinct CDR3 sequences; approximately 25% are singletons. Regarding this clonotype: What it binds is not known.

V lost 6 bases and J 6 bases, leaving 5 bases between the germline ends. This CDR3 has 11 residues. Germline CDR1 MNHEY, CDR2 SVGEGT. This chain uses TRBV6-2 or TRBV6-3 with TRBJ2-2; weak D call: TRBD1 (5 bases). The clonotype comes from a human donor in good health. Some libraries in this study had Jurkat cell RNA spiked in. The sequencing sample was made of naive CD8+ T cells from blood, with Jurkat cell RNA spiked in. Subset reported: FACS-sorted CD8+CD4-CCR7+CD45RA+ naive T cells. CDR3 amino acids: CASRGPGELFF. CDR3 bases: TGTGCCAGCAGGGGGCCCGGGGAGCTGTTTTTT.